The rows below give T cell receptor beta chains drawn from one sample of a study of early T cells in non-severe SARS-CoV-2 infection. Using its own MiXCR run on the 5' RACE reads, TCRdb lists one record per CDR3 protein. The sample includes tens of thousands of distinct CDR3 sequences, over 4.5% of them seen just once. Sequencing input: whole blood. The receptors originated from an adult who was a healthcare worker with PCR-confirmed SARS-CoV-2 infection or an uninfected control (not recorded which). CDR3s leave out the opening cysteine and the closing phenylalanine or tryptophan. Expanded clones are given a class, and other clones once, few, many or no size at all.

cdr3_aa: ASSLHYGKETQY
v_call: TRBV7-2
clone_size: many
cdr3_length: 12

cdr3_aa: ASSEGTSGSNEQF
v_call: TRBV6-1
clone_size: many
cdr3_length: 13

cdr3_aa: ASSRQDGDLNTEAF
v_call: TRBV3-1
clone_size: few
cdr3_length: 14

cdr3_aa: ASSLGTRDRVDEQF
v_call: TRBV5-1
clone_size: many
cdr3_length: 14

cdr3_aa: ASSEHDTTGELF
v_call: TRBV7-3
clone_size: many
cdr3_length: 12

cdr3_aa: SARVYTEAF
v_call: TRBV20-1
clone_size: many
cdr3_length: 9

cdr3_aa: ATSYRAGELF
v_call: TRBV24-1
clone_size: many
cdr3_length: 10

cdr3_aa: ATRRRDTDTQY
v_call: TRBV24-1
clone_size: NA
cdr3_length: 11

cdr3_aa: ASSLGRRESGEQF
v_call: TRBV5-1
clone_size: NA
cdr3_length: 13

cdr3_aa: ASSADRGPYGTEAF
v_call: TRBV5-1
clone_size: many
cdr3_length: 14

cdr3_aa: ASSLEGAEDTQY
v_call: TRBV5-1
clone_size: many
cdr3_length: 12

cdr3_aa: ASSLRSEQY
v_call: TRBV28
clone_size: many
cdr3_length: 9

cdr3_aa: ASSENRDQPQH
v_call: TRBV6-1
clone_size: many
cdr3_length: 11

cdr3_aa: ASSQAQGSKRNTIY
v_call: TRBV4-1
clone_size: many
cdr3_length: 14

cdr3_aa: SAGTSGRAHYEQY
v_call: TRBV20-1
clone_size: many
cdr3_length: 13

cdr3_aa: SARDSWTDTYEQY
v_call: TRBV20-1
clone_size: many
cdr3_length: 13

cdr3_aa: ASSSRLVSYNEQF
v_call: TRBV11-2
clone_size: many
cdr3_length: 13

cdr3_aa: ASNPSPYEQY
v_call: TRBV2
clone_size: few
cdr3_length: 10

cdr3_aa: ASGLVYRGRPHEQF
v_call: TRBV12-5
clone_size: many
cdr3_length: 14

cdr3_aa: ASSQSNAGTLYGYT
v_call: TRBV4-1
clone_size: many
cdr3_length: 14

cdr3_aa: ASSHGGAVRETQY
v_call: TRBV4-1
clone_size: many
cdr3_length: 13

cdr3_aa: ASSLAGWDSSYEQY
v_call: TRBV28
clone_size: few
cdr3_length: 14

cdr3_aa: ASSLDAGQPQH
v_call: TRBV7-7
clone_size: many
cdr3_length: 11

cdr3_aa: ASSGGRTANTEAF
v_call: TRBV2
clone_size: many
cdr3_length: 13

cdr3_aa: ASSPRDGITDTQY
v_call: TRBV18
clone_size: many
cdr3_length: 13

cdr3_aa: ASSLRDRGETEAF
v_call: TRBV7-3
clone_size: few
cdr3_length: 13

cdr3_aa: AIRGRGGNTIY
v_call: TRBV10-3
clone_size: many
cdr3_length: 11

cdr3_aa: ASSPGAVRNEQY
v_call: TRBV5-1
clone_size: many
cdr3_length: 12

cdr3_aa: ASSPRTGEIETQY
v_call: TRBV11-2
clone_size: many
cdr3_length: 13

cdr3_aa: ASSQGTSESYEQY
v_call: TRBV4-2
clone_size: few
cdr3_length: 13

cdr3_aa: ASRPPWANTEAF
v_call: TRBV12-3/TRBV12-4
clone_size: NA
cdr3_length: 12

cdr3_aa: ASRIQQGSSYNEQF
v_call: TRBV11-2
clone_size: many
cdr3_length: 14

cdr3_aa: ASSLGTGTNTEAF
v_call: TRBV7-9
clone_size: many
cdr3_length: 13

cdr3_aa: VSSLVTGFDQPQH
v_call: TRBV7-8
clone_size: NA
cdr3_length: 13

cdr3_aa: ASSEFGRETQY
v_call: TRBV25-1
clone_size: many
cdr3_length: 11

cdr3_aa: ASSEIRWTSGNEQF
v_call: TRBV7-9
clone_size: many
cdr3_length: 14

cdr3_aa: ASSSSRNRGNTGELF
v_call: TRBV7-8
clone_size: NA
cdr3_length: 15

cdr3_aa: ASSLKAGAFNEQF
v_call: TRBV7-9
clone_size: NA
cdr3_length: 13

cdr3_aa: ASSLDLAGGSLL
v_call: TRBV7-6
clone_size: many
cdr3_length: 12

cdr3_aa: ASTGRLSFSGANVLT
v_call: TRBV10-1
clone_size: few
cdr3_length: 15

cdr3_aa: ASSLAWASGPTGELF
v_call: TRBV11-2
clone_size: many
cdr3_length: 15

cdr3_aa: ASSPGTFDNSPLH
v_call: TRBV6-2/TRBV6-3
clone_size: medium-sized
cdr3_length: 13

cdr3_aa: ASRELPKIEAF
v_call: TRBV28
clone_size: many
cdr3_length: 11

cdr3_aa: ASSLGVYNEQF
v_call: TRBV5-5
clone_size: many
cdr3_length: 11

cdr3_aa: ASSLGRGDTQY
v_call: TRBV11-2
clone_size: few
cdr3_length: 11

cdr3_aa: ASTSPTTTETQY
v_call: TRBV6-5
clone_size: many
cdr3_length: 12

cdr3_aa: ASSYEQY
v_call: TRBV15
clone_size: many
cdr3_length: 7

cdr3_aa: ASNIRTGFNQPQH
v_call: TRBV2
clone_size: many
cdr3_length: 13

cdr3_aa: ASSWGTSHTEAF
v_call: TRBV6-2/TRBV6-3
clone_size: many
cdr3_length: 12

cdr3_aa: ASNDRPRGEKLF
v_call: TRBV12-3/TRBV12-4
clone_size: many
cdr3_length: 12

cdr3_aa: SVEESAGGSYEQY
v_call: TRBV29-1
clone_size: many
cdr3_length: 13

cdr3_aa: ASSFTEGLGNEKLF
v_call: TRBV28
clone_size: few
cdr3_length: 14

cdr3_aa: ASSWGSEQY
v_call: TRBV25-1
clone_size: few
cdr3_length: 9

cdr3_aa: ASSHRTSGSFSYNEQF
v_call: TRBV7-9
clone_size: many
cdr3_length: 16

cdr3_aa: ASSFDGNTEAF
v_call: TRBV5-1
clone_size: many
cdr3_length: 11

cdr3_aa: ASRGQPQEEQY
v_call: TRBV27
clone_size: few
cdr3_length: 11

cdr3_aa: ASSLVSGATEAF
v_call: TRBV7-2
clone_size: many
cdr3_length: 12

cdr3_aa: ASSSRSLAGGSYEQY
v_call: TRBV4-1
clone_size: many
cdr3_length: 15

cdr3_aa: ASSYSTGRPGKLF
v_call: TRBV6-6
clone_size: many
cdr3_length: 13

cdr3_aa: ASASGRASYNEQF
v_call: TRBV6-1
clone_size: many
cdr3_length: 13